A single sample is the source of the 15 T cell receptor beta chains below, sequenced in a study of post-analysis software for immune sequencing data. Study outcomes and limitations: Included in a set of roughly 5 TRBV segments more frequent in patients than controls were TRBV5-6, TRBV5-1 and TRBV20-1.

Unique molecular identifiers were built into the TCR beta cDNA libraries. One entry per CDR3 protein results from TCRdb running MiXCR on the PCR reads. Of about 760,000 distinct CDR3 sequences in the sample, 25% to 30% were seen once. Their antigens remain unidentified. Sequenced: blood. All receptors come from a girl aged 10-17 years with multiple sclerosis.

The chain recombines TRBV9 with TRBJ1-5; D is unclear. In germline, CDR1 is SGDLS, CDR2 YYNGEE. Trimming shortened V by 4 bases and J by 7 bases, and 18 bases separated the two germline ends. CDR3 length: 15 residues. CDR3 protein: CASSPDSGLGQPQHF. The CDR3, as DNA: TGTGCCAGCAGCCCGGATTCAGGTTTGGGCCAGCCCCAGCATTTT.

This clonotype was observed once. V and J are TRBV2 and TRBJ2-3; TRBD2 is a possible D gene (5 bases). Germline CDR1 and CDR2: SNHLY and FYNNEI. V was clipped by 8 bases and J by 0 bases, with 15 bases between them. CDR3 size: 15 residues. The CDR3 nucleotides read TGTGCCAGCGGACCCCCGGGAACCAGCACAGATACGCAGTATTTT. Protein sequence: CASGPPGTSTDTQYF.

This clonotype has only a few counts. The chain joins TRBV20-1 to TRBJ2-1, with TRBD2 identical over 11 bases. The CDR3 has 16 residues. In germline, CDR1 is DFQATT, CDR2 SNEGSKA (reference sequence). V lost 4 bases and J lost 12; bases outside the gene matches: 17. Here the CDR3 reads CSAKDGLAGGSSGQFF. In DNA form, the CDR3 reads TGCAGTGCTAAGGACGGCCTAGCGGGAGGTTCTAGTGGGCAGTTCTTC.

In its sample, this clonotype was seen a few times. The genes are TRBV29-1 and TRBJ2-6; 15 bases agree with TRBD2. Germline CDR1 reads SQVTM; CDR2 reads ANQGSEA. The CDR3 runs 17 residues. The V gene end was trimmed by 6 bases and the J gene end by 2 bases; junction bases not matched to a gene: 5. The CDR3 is CSVRTSGRAAGANVLTF. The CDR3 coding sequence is TGCAGCGTCCGGACTAGCGGGAGGGCCGCTGGGGCCAACGTCCTGACTTTC.

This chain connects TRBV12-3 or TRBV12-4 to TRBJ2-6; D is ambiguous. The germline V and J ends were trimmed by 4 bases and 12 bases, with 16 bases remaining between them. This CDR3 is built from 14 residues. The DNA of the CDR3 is TGTGCCAGCAGTTCCTTCCTACAACTCGGCGTCCTGACTTTC. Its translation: CASSSFLQLGVLTF.

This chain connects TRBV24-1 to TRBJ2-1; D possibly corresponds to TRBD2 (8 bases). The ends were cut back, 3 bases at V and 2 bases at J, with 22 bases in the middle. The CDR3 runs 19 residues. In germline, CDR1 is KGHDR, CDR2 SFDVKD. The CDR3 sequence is CATSDPPPGTAGAYNEQFF. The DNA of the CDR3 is TGTGCCACCAGTGATCCCCCCCCCGGGACAGCGGGAGCCTACAATGAGCAGTTCTTC.

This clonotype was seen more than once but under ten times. CDR3 loop: CASSLETSGGNEQFF. The CDR3 DNA reads as TGCGCCAGCAGCCTAGAAACTAGCGGGGGTAATGAGCAGTTCTTC. The chain has TRBV4-1 and TRBJ2-1, with 11 bases lining up with TRBD2. The CDR3 covers 15 residues. The trim removed 4 bases at V and 7 bases at J, leaving 6 bases unmatched. CDR1 is MGHRA, CDR2 YSYEKL, per germline.

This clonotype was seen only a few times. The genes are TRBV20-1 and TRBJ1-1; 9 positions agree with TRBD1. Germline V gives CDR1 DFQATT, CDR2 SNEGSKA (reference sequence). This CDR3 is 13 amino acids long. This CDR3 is CRPRQGGYTEAFF. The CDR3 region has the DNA TGCAGGCCGCGACAGGGGGGGTACACTGAAGCTTTCTTT.

CDR3 protein: CASSSLLTGGTGELFF. CDR3 sequence (DNA): TGCGCCAGCAGCTCCCTTCTAACAGGGGGTACCGGGGAGCTGTTTTTT. The genes are TRBV5-1 and TRBJ2-2; 8 nucleotides agree with TRBD1. The CDR3 loop spans 16 amino acids. Germline loops: CDR1 SGHRS, CDR2 YFSETQ. Trimming took 3 bases from V and 5 from J; bases not matched to a gene: 9.

The CDR3: CASSADLDEQFF. The CDR3 DNA sequence: TGTGCCAGCAGTGCCGATTTGGATGAGCAGTTCTTC. J is TRBJ2-1 and V is TRBV2; D not certain. The length of the CDR3 is 12 residues. In germline, CDR1 is SNHLY, CDR2 FYNNEI. Trimming pared 4 bases from V and 8 bases from J, leaving 9 bases between.

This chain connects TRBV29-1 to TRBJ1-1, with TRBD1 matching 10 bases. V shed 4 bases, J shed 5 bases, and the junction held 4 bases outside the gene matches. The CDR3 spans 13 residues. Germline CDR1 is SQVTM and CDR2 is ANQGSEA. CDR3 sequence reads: CSVVDRGLTEAFF. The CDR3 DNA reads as TGCAGCGTTGTGGACAGGGGGTTAACTGAAGCTTTCTTT. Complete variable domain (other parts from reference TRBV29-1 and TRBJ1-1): SAVISQKPSRDICQRGTSLTIQCQVDSQVTMMFWYRQQPGQSLTLIATANQGSEATYESGFVIDKFPISRPNLTFSTLTVSNMSPEDSSIYLCSVVDRGLTEAFFGQGTRLTVV.

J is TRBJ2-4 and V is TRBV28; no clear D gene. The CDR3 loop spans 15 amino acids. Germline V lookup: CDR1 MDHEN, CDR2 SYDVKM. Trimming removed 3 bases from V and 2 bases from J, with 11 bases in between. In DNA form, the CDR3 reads TGTGCCAGCAGTTTTTCCGGGTGGTCCAAAAACATTCAGTACTTC. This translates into CASSFSGWSKNIQYF.

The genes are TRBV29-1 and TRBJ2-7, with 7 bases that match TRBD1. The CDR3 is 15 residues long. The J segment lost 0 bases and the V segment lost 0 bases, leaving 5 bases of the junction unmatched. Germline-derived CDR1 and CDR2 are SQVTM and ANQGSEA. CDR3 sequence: CSVEERDRGSYEQYF. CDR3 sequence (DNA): TGCAGCGTTGAAGAACGGGACAGAGGCTCCTACGAGCAGTACTTC.

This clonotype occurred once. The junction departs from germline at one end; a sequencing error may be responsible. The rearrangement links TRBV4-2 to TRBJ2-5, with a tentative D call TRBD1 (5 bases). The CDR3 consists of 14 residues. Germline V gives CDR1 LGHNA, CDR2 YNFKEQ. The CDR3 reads CPSSQGSAGETQYF. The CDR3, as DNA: TGTCCCAGCAGCCAAGGGTCAGCAGGGGAGACCCAGTACTTC.

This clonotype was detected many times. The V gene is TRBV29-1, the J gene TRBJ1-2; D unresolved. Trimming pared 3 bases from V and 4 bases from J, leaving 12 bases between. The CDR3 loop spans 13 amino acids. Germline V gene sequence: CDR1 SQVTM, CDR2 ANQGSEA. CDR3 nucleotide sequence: TGCAGCGTTGACTCTGAGGGCGTCTATGGCTACACCTTC. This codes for CSVDSEGVYGYTF.